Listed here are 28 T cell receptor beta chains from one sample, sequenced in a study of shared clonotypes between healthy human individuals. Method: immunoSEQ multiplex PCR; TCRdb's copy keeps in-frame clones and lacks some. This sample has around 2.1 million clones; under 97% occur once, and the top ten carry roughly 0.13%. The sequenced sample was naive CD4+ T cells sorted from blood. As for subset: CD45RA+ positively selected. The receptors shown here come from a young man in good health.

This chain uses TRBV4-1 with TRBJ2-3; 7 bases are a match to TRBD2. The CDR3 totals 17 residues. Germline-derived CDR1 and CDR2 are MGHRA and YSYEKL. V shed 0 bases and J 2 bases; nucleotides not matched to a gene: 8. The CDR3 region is CASSQERLAVTTDTQYF. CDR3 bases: TGCGCCAGCAGCCAAGAACGGCTAGCGGTTACCACAGATACGCAGTATTTT.

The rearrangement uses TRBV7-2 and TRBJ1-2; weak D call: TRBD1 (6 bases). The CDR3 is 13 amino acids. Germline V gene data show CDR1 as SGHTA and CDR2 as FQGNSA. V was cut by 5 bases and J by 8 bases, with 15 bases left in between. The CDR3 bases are TGTGCCAGCAGCAAACAGGGAGTGGGCGGCTACACCTTC. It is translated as CASSKQGVGGYTF.

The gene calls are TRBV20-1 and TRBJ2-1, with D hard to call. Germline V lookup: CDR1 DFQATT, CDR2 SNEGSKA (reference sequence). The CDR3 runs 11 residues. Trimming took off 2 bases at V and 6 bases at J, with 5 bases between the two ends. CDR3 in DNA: TGCAGTGCTAGATATTTCAATGAGCAGTTCTTC. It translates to CSARYFNEQFF.

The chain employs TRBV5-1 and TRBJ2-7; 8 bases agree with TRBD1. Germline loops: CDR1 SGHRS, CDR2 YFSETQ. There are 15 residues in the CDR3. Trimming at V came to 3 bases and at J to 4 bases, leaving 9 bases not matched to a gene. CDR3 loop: CASSSPDRGRYEQYF. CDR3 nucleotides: TGCGCCAGCAGCTCCCCCGACAGGGGACGATACGAGCAGTACTTC.

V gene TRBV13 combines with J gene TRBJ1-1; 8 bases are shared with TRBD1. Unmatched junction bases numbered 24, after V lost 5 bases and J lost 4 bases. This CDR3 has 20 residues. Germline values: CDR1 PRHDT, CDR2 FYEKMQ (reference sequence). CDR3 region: CASSRRRQGTGGRMSTEAFF. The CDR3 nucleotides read TGTGCCAGCAGCCGACGGCGACAGGGGACGGGCGGTCGGATGAGCACTGAAGCTTTCTTT.

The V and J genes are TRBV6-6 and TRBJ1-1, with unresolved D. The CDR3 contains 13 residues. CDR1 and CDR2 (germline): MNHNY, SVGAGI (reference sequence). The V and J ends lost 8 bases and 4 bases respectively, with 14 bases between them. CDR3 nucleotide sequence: TGTGCCAGCGGATGGATTGGGCGCACTGAAGCTTTCTTT. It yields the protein CASGWIGRTEAFF.

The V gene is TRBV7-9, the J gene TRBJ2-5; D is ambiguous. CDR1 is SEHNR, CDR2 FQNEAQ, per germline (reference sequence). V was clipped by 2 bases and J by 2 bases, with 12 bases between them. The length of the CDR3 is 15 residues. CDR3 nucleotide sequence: TGTGCCAGCAGCTTAAGCGACGGGTTTCAAGAGACCCAGTACTTC. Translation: CASSLSDGFQETQYF.

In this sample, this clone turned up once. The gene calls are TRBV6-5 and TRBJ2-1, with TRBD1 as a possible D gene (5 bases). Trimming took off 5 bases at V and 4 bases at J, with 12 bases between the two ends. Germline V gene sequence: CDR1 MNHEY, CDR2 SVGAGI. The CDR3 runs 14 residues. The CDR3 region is CASSRRQSYNEQFF. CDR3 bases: TGTGCCAGCAGTAGACGACAGAGTTACAATGAGCAGTTCTTC.

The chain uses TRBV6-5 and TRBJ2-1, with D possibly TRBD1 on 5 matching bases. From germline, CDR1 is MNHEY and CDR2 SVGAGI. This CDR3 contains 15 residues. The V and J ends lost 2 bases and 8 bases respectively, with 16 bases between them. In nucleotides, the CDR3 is TGTGCCAGCAGTTACATGCCAGGGCAAGGAGATGAGCAGTTCTTC. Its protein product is CASSYMPGQGDEQFF.

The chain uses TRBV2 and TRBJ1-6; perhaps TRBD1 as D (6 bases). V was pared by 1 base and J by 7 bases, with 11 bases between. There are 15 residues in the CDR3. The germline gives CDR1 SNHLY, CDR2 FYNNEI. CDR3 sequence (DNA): TGTGCCAGCAGTGAAGGTGGGGGCCGGAATTCACCCCTCCACTTT. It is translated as CASSEGGGRNSPLHF.

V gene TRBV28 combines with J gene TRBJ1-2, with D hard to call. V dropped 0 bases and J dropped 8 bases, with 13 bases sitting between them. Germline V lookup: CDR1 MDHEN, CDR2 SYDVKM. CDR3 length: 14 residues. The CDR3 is CASSLWAGRKGYTF. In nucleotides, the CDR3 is TGTGCCAGCAGTTTATGGGCGGGAAGGAAAGGCTACACCTTC.

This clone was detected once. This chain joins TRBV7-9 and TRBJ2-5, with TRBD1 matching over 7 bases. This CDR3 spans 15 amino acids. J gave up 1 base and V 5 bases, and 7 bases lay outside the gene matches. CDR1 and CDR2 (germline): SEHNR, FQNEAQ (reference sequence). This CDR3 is CASSPGTAFQETQYF. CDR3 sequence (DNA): TGTGCCAGCAGCCCGGGGACAGCTTTCCAAGAGACCCAGTACTTC.

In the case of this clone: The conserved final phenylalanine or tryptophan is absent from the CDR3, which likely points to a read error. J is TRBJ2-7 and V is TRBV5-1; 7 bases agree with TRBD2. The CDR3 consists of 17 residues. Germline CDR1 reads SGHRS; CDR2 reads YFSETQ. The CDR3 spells CASSPLASGLRSHEQYL. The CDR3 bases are TGCGCCAGCAGCCCGTTAGCTAGCGGCCTACGCTCCCACGAGCAGTACCTC.

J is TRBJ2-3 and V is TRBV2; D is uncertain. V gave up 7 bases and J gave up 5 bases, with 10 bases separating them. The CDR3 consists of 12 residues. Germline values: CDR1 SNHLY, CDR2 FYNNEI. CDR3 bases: TGTGCCAGCATTCTAGTGGGAGATACGCAGTATTTT. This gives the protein CASILVGDTQYF.

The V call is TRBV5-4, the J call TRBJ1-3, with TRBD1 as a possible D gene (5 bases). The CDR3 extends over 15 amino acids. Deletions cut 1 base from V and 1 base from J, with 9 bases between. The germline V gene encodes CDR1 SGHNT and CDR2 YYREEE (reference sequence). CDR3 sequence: CASSLSGISGNTIYF. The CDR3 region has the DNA TGTGCCAGCAGCTTGTCAGGGATATCTGGAAACACCATATATTTT.

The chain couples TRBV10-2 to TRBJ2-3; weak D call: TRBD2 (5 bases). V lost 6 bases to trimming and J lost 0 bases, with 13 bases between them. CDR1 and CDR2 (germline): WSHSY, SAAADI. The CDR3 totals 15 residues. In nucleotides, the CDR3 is TGCGCCAGCAGGAGGGAGCGGACTAGCACAGATACGCAGTATTTT. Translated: CASRRERTSTDTQYF.

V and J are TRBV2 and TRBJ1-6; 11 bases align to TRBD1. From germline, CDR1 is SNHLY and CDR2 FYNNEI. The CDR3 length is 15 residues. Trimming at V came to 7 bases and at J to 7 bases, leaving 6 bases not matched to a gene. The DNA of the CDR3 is TGTGCCAGCATGGAGGACAGGGGGCTAAATTCACCCCTCCACTTT. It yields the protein CASMEDRGLNSPLHF. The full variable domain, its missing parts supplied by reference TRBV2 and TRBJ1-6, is EPEVTQTPSHQVTQMGQEVILRCVPISNHLYFYWYRQILGQKVEFLVSFYNNEISEKSEIFDDQFSVERPDGSNFTLKIRSTKLEDSAMYFCASMEDRGLNSPLHFGNGTRLTVT.

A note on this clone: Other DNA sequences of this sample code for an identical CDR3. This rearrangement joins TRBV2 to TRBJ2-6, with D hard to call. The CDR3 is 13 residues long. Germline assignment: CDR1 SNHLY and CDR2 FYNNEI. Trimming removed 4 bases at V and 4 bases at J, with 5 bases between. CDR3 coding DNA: TGTGCCAGCAGTGGGTCGGGGGCCAACGTCCTGACTTTC. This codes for CASSGSGANVLTF.

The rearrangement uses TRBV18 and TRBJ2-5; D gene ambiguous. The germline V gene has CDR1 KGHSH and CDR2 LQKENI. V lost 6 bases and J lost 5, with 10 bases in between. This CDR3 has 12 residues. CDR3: CASSRDRETQYF. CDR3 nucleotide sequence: TGTGCCAGCTCGCGAGATAGGGAGACCCAGTACTTC.

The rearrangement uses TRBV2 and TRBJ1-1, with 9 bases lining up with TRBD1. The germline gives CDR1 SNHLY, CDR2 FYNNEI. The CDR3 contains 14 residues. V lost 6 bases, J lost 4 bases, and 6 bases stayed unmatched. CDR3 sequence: CASSIGTGITEAFF. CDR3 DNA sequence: TGTGCCAGCAGCATCGGGACAGGGATCACTGAAGCTTTCTTT.

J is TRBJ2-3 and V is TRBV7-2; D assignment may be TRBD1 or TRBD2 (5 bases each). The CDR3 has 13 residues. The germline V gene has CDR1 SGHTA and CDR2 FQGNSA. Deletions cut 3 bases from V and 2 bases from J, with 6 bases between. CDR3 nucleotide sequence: TGTGCCAGCAGCTTTGGGACCACAGATACGCAGTATTTT. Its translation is CASSFGTTDTQYF.

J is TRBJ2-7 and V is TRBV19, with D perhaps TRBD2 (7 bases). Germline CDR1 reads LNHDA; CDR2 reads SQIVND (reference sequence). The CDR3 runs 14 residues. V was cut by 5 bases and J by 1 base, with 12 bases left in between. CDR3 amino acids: CASSERDTSYEQYF. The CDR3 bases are TGTGCCAGTAGTGAGCGGGACACATCCTACGAGCAGTACTTC. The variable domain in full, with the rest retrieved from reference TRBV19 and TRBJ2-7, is DGGITQSPKYLFRKEGQNVTLSCEQNLNHDAMYWYRQDPGQGLRLIYYSQIVNDFQKGDIAEGYSVSREKKESFPLTVTSAQKNPTAFYLCASSERDTSYEQYFGPGTRLTVT.

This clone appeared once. Here the CDR3 reads CASSSLDLGNTEAFF. The CDR3 DNA reads TGTGCCAGCAGTTCTCTTGACTTAGGGAACACTGAAGCTTTCTTT. V and J are TRBV6-5 and TRBJ1-1, with D uncertain. Trimming took off 4 bases at V and 1 base at J, with 13 bases between the two ends. Germline V lookup: CDR1 MNHEY, CDR2 SVGAGI. The CDR3 consists of 15 residues.

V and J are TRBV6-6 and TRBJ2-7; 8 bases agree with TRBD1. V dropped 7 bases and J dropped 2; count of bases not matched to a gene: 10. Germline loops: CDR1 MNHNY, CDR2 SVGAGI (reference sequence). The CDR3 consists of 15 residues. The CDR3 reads CASTPRGLAAYEQYF. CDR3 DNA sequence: TGTGCCAGCACCCCCAGGGGGCTAGCTGCCTACGAGCAGTACTTC.

In DNA form, the CDR3 reads TGTGCCAGCATGCGGGGGGAGGGAGCCGAGCAGTACTTC. This translates into CASMRGEGAEQYF. The chain combines TRBV6-6 with TRBJ2-7; 8 nucleotides agree with TRBD2. The CDR3 loop spans 13 amino acids. V lost 7 bases, J lost 6 bases, and 8 bases stayed unmatched. CDR1 and CDR2 from the germline V gene are MNHNY and SVGAGI (reference sequence).

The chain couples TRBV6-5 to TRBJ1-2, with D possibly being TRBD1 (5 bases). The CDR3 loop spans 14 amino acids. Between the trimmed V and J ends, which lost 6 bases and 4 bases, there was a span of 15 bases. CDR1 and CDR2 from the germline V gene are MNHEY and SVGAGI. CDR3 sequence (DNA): TGTGCCAGCAGCTCCCCTGGGGGTCCCTATGGCTACACCTTC. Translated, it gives CASSSPGGPYGYTF.

CDR3 sequence reads: CAISGDAVNTGELFF. The CDR3 DNA reads as TGTGCCATCAGTGGCGACGCGGTGAACACCGGGGAGCTGTTTTTT. This chain links TRBV10-3 with TRBJ2-2; D ambiguous. The CDR3 runs 15 residues. V was shortened by 4 bases and J by 1 base, with 10 bases between the two germline ends. From germline, CDR1 is ENHRY and CDR2 SYGVKD.

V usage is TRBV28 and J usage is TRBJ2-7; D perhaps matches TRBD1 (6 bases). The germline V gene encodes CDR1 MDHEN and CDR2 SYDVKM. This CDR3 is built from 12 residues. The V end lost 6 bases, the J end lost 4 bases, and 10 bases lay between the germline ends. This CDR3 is CASRRDMYEQYF. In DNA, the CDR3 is TGTGCCAGCAGAAGGGACATGTACGAGCAGTACTTC.